A selection of T cell receptor beta chains follows, all from one sample in a study of CD8+ T cells in alopecia areata. Produced via immunoSEQ multiplex PCR; TCRdb's table is partial and in-frame only. This table has roughly 190,000 clones, roughly 60% appearing once. Sequencing used CD4+ T cells sorted from blood, obtained at week 24, from a patient treated with tofacitinib. The receptors stem from a human donor with alopecia areata. Both conserved end residues are part of each CDR3. Not all rows give a size; the values are once, few, many and, for expanded clones, a class.

abundance,j_gene,v_gene,CDR3aa
NA,TRBJ2-4,TRBV28,CASMRGEIKNIQYF
NA,TRBJ1-2,TRBV4-1,CASSQEVGPTYGYTF
NA,TRBJ1-2,TRBV6-1,CASRSRANYDYTF
NA,TRBJ1-2,TRBV5-6,CASSLGQNFYGYTF
few,TRBJ1-4,TRBV29-1,CSVGQTGMYEKLFF
NA,TRBJ1-6,TRBV5-1,CASRRDSVPTPNSPLHF
NA,TRBJ2-2,TRBV27,CASSPRTGIHGELFF
NA,TRBJ1-2,TRBV29-1,CSVEVGPYGYTF
NA,TRBJ1-1,TRBV11-2,CASRAREGTEAFF
NA,TRBJ2-3,TRBV5-6,CASSIGHTDTQYF
NA,TRBJ2-2,TRBV25-1,CAATGQNTGELFF
NA,TRBJ1-5,TRBV5-1,CASSPGTGGGQPQHF
NA,TRBJ1-6,TRBV4-1,CASSQRTGSGLGAPLHF
NA,TRBJ2-2,TRBV19,CASSPEAGTTGELFF
few,TRBJ1-2,TRBV7-2,CASSLRGNYGYTF
NA,TRBJ2-3,TRBV5-6,CASSFRASGGTDTQYF
NA,TRBJ2-5,TRBV4-3,CASSQDLDWGQETQYF
NA,TRBJ1-1,TRBV25-1,CASSDAGVGTEAFF
few,TRBJ2-3,TRBV25-1,CASSSRGLAGATDTQYF
NA,TRBJ1-5,TRBV25-1,CASSEGAFYQPQHF
few,TRBJ1-2,TRBV25-1,CASSDPGYGYTF
NA,TRBJ1-1,TRBV4-3,CASSQGAVSNTEAFF
NA,TRBJ1-1,TRBV29-1,CSVRQTLTEAFF
NA,TRBJ2-1,TRBV6-1,CASSEVPTGFYNEQFF
NA,TRBJ1-1,TRBV2,CASRETANTEAFF
few,TRBJ2-1,TRBV29-1,CSVEEIRNYNEQFF
NA,TRBJ1-1,TRBV5-4,CASTVPGQNTEAFF
few,TRBJ2-2,TRBV7-2,CASPATLAGLTGELFF
NA,TRBJ1-5,TRBV7-2,CASSSGTGHQPQHF
NA,TRBJ2-6,TRBV28,CASSSQGAAGANVLTF
NA,TRBJ1-1,TRBV5-6,CASSLRRLGVNTEAFF
NA,TRBJ1-6,TRBV30,CAWSTGPDNSPLHF
NA,TRBJ1-2,TRBV29-1,CSVEGQGAYGYTF
NA,TRBJ2-7,TRBV10-2,CASSGGQFYRVYEQYF
NA,TRBJ1-2,TRBV2,CASREQGISYGYTF
few,TRBJ1-2,TRBV29-1,CSDQKGGGGYTF
NA,TRBJ2-5,TRBV5-1,CASSLGEKETQYF
NA,TRBJ2-1,TRBV7-3,CASSLLTGGWESYNEQFF
NA,TRBJ2-2,TRBV9,CASSAHRESRTGELFF
NA,TRBJ1-5,TRBV10-3,CAISESGGQPQHF
few,TRBJ2-7,TRBV5-1,CASSDSLEQYF